Below, 9 T cell receptor beta chains from the same sample are listed, as sequenced in a study of T-cell reconstitution after alpha-beta-depleted transplantation in children. Unique molecular identifiers featured in how the TCRbeta library was prepared. MiXCR was run by TCRdb on the PCR reads, yielding one entry per CDR3 protein. The table lists about 610,000 distinct CDR3 sequences, roughly a tenth of them singletons. The source was PBMCs from the stem cell graft donor, collected from the stem cell graft. The receptor source for this set is a human donor who donated a stem cell graft to a child with acute myeloid leukemia.

This clonotype was recorded at least ten times. The CDR3 region has the DNA TGCAGCGCCTCGGACATCTCCTACGAGCAGTACTTC. Amino acids: CSASDISYEQYF. The rearrangement joins TRBV29-1 to TRBJ2-7; maybe TRBD1 (5 bases). This CDR3 has 12 amino acids. The V gene's germline CDR1 is SQVTM and CDR2 ANQGSEA. V was pared by 7 bases and J by 0 bases, with 10 bases between.

This clonotype was seen many times. The V call is TRBV20-1, the J call TRBJ1-1; D uncertain. CDR3 size: 11 residues. The V end lost 1 base, the J end lost 5 bases, and 5 bases lay between the germline ends. The germline V gene has CDR1 DFQATT and CDR2 SNEGSKA (reference sequence). This CDR3 reads CSARVTTEAFF. DNA of the CDR3: TGCAGTGCTAGAGTGACTACTGAAGCTTTCTTT.

This clonotype occurred many times. This rearrangement joins TRBV11-2 to TRBJ2-7; D uncertain. CDR1 is SGHAT and CDR2 is FQNNGV in the germline V gene. Trimming cost V 0 bases and J 6 bases, with 6 bases left between them. CDR3 length equals 12 residues. CDR3 nucleotides: TGTGCCAGCAGCTTAGACAGTCGCGAGCAGTACTTC. It codes for CASSLDSREQYF.

V and J are TRBV7-6 and TRBJ1-5, with TRBD1 identical over 7 bases. The trim removed 6 bases at V and 1 base at J, leaving 12 bases unmatched. CDR1 and CDR2 (germline): SGHVS, FNYEAQ. The CDR3 extends over 17 amino acids. The CDR3 region has the DNA TGTGCCAGCAGTCCTAGGACAGGCCGGTCGAGCAATCAGCCCCAGCATTTT. It codes for CASSPRTGRSSNQPQHF. The full variable domain, with the rest looked up from reference TRBV7-6 and TRBJ1-5, is GAGVSQSPRYKVTKRGQDVALRCDPISGHVSLYWYRQALGQGPEFLTYFNYEAQQDKSGLPNDRFSAERPEGSISTLTIQRTEQRDSAMYRCASSPRTGRSSNQPQHFGDGTRLSIL.

This clonotype was counted only a few times. The rearrangement joins TRBV6-5 to TRBJ2-7; 8 bases match TRBD2. Trimming removed 4 bases from V and 3 bases from J; junction bases left unmatched: 8. Germline V gene data show CDR1 as MNHEY and CDR2 as SVGAGI. The CDR3 is 15 residues long. CDR3 protein: CASSSAGGRLYEQYF. For the CDR3, the DNA is TGTGCCAGCAGTTCGGCGGGAGGCCGACTCTACGAGCAGTACTTC.

The J gene is TRBJ2-2, the V gene TRBV6-1; 13 positions match TRBD2. From germline, CDR1 is MNHNS and CDR2 SASEGT. The CDR3 is made up of 17 amino acids. The trim removed 8 bases at V and 5 bases at J, leaving 11 bases unmatched. CDR3 sequence: CASRGLAGWAGTGELFF. The CDR3 coding sequence is TGTGCCAGCCGGGGACTAGCGGGATGGGCGGGGACCGGGGAGCTGTTTTTT.

The V gene is TRBV10-3, the J gene TRBJ2-7; 10 bases are a match to TRBD2. V dropped 6 bases and J dropped 3; count of bases not matched to a gene: 2. CDR1 and CDR2 (germline): ENHRY, SYGVKD. This CDR3 contains 13 residues. CDR3 protein: CAIRLAGVYEQYF. The CDR3, as DNA: TGTGCCATCAGGCTAGCGGGAGTCTACGAGCAGTACTTC.

This clonotype was recorded at least ten times. The rearrangement uses TRBV29-1 and TRBJ2-1; D unclear. V shed 6 bases and J shed 9 bases, with 18 bases lying between them. CDR1 SQVTM and CDR2 ANQGSEA come from the germline V gene. This CDR3 is 13 amino acids long. The CDR3 DNA is TGCAGCGTACCCAAACGTTCGGAAGGTGAGCAGTTCTTC. Protein sequence: CSVPKRSEGEQFF.

The V call is TRBV29-1, the J call TRBJ1-2; D is unclear. Germline V CDR1 and CDR2: SQVTM, ANQGSEA. The CDR3 extends over 12 amino acids. The germline V and J ends were trimmed by 4 bases and 14 bases, with 20 bases remaining between them. Here the CDR3 reads CSVATVVGTLTF. For the CDR3, the DNA is TGCAGCGTTGCCACAGTGGTCGGTACTTTAACCTTC. Variable domain in full (rest from reference TRBV29-1 and TRBJ1-2): SAVISQKPSRDICQRGTSLTIQCQVDSQVTMMFWYRQQPGQSLTLIATANQGSEATYESGFVIDKFPISRPNLTFSTLTVSNMSPEDSSIYLCSVATVVGTLTFGSGTRLTVV.